The 8 T cell receptor beta chains listed next were all sequenced from one sample in a study of coeliac disease (dated by TCRdb to 2021 to 2024). The method was the immunoSEQ multiplex PCR assay. As stored in TCRdb, this immuneACCESS dataset retains in-frame rearrangements with V and J assigned. A fraction of the clones does not appear; measured against another copy, unresolved V genes explain less than half of the discrepancy, and the remainder lacks a known reason. Here the sample has roughly 6,500 clones; about 71% occur a single time. The top ten constitute approximately 6.7% of the sample. Sequencing was done on a sample of lamina propria lymphocytes from the gut. The cell subset or site label, read with the paper, signifies: lamina propria cell (LPC) fraction of small intestinal biopsy. These receptors all stem from a man over 45 with active celiac disease.

This sequence joins TRBV12-5 and TRBJ2-3; 7 bases are a match to TRBD2. V lost 0 bases and J lost 0; bases outside the gene matches: 6. The CDR3 totals 17 residues. Germline V gives CDR1 LGHNT, CDR2 FRNRAP. The CDR3 coding sequence is TGTGCTAGTGGTTTGGTACCCGACGGGAGGAGCACAGATACGCAGTATTTT. Encoded protein: CASGLVPDGRSTDTQYF.

This chain uses TRBV11-1 with TRBJ2-2; 11 bases map to TRBD1. The V segment lost 5 bases and the J segment 6 bases; nucleotides outside the gene matches: 2. CDR1 is SGHAT and CDR2 is FQDESV in the germline V gene (reference sequence). This CDR3 has 14 residues. The CDR3, as DNA: TGTGCCAGCAGCGAGGGACAGGGGGCCGGGGAGCTGTTTTTT. Its translation is CASSEGQGAGELFF. Full variable domain (outside the CDR3, taken from reference TRBV11-1 and TRBJ2-2): EAEVAQSPRYKITEKSQAVAFWCDPISGHATLYWYRQILGQGPELLVQFQDESVVDDSQLPKDRFSAERLKGVDSTLKIQPAELGDSAMYLCASSEGQGAGELFFGEGSRLTVL.

The chain is built from TRBV7-2 and TRBJ2-1, with 9 bases lining up with TRBD2. This CDR3 contains 15 residues. Germline V lookup: CDR1 SGHTA, CDR2 FQGNSA. Trimming took 1 base from V and 4 from J; bases not matched to a gene: 2. CDR3 nucleotide sequence: TGTGCCAGCAGCTTAGGTAGCGGGGGTTACAATGAGCAGTTCTTC. This encodes CASSLGSGGYNEQFF.

The chain recombines TRBV13 with TRBJ1-1, with D hard to call. The germline V and J ends were trimmed by 4 bases and 2 bases, with 11 bases remaining between them. CDR1 is PRHDT, CDR2 FYEKMQ, per germline (reference sequence). The CDR3 runs 14 residues. The CDR3 reads CASSYPTGNTEAFF. In DNA, the CDR3 is TGTGCCAGCAGCTACCCGACGGGAAACACTGAAGCTTTCTTT.

The chain links TRBV6-5 to TRBJ1-2, with 8 bases lining up with TRBD1. The germline gives CDR1 MNHEY, CDR2 SVGAGI. The CDR3 covers 13 residues. After removal of 5 bases from V and 7 bases from J, the junction contained 6 bases not matched to a gene. CDR3 coding DNA: TGTGCCAGCAGTAAGCAGGGGGCGAGTGGCTACACCTTC. This sequence encodes CASSKQGASGYTF.

This clone was seen just once. V and J are TRBV7-9 and TRBJ2-1, with D unresolved. The CDR3 length is 13 residues. Trimming shortened V by 1 base and J by 10 bases, and 11 bases separated the two germline ends. Germline V gene sequence: CDR1 SEHNR, CDR2 FQNEAQ (reference sequence). CDR3 protein: CASSLVSGEEQFF. CDR3 bases: TGTGCCAGCAGCTTAGTCTCTGGAGAAGAGCAGTTCTTC. Complete variable domain (other parts from reference TRBV7-9 and TRBJ2-1): DTGVSQNPRHKITKRGQNVTFRCDPISEHNRLYWYRQTLGQGPEFLTYFQNEAQLEKSRLLSDRFSAERPKGSFSTLEIQRTEQGDSAMYLCASSLVSGEEQFFGPGTRLTVL.

The chain couples TRBV7-9 to TRBJ1-1; possibly TRBD1 for D (6 bases). CDR3 length: 13 amino acids. In germline, CDR1 is SEHNR, CDR2 FQNEAQ (reference sequence). Trimming left V 6 bases short and J 1 base short, with 9 bases between. The CDR3, as DNA: TGTGCCAGCAGTAAAGGGGGGAACACTGAAGCTTTCTTT. Translation gives CASSKGGNTEAFF.

This clone has a handful of counts. This chain connects TRBV7-2 to TRBJ2-1, with 9 nucleotides matching TRBD2. The V and J ends lost 4 bases and 6 bases, in that order; junction bases with no gene match: 4. The CDR3 is 14 amino acids. Germline V gene sequence: CDR1 SGHTA, CDR2 FQGNSA. CDR3 protein: CASSWLAGRNEQFF. Written as DNA, the CDR3 is TGTGCCAGCAGCTGGCTAGCGGGACGCAATGAGCAGTTCTTC. Based on the CDR3 plus reference TRBV7-2 and TRBJ2-1, the full variable domain is GAGVSQSPSNKVTEKGKDVELRCDPISGHTALYWYRQSLGQGLEFLIYFQGNSAPDKSGLPSDRFSAERTGGSVSTLTIQRTQQEDSAVYLCASSWLAGRNEQFFGPGTRLTVL.